Described below is a single T cell receptor beta chain sequence and its context. Its binding antigen is unknown. A clone one base away is much larger, so this may be a read error. The data were obtained in a study of tumor and adjacent non-tumor tissue in lung cancer (dated by TCRdb to between 2018 and 2020). A note on the overall study: By cancer type, the cohort comprised approximately twelve adenocarcinoma patients, 2 squamous cell carcinoma patients and 1 small cell lung cancer patient. Ages among the roughly 15 patients ranged from about 31 to 80 years, there were roughly ten men and 5 women, and disease was at TNM stage I to III. In total, sequencing yielded approximately 130,000,000 productive TCRbeta reads, which works out to an average of roughly 4.2 million reads per sample. The study compared bulk TCRbeta repertoires from lung tumor tissue and matched distant non-tumor lung tissue of some 15 lung cancer patients. More than 25 paired specimens, one tumor and one normal lung sample per patient, were profiled by TCRbeta CDR3 sequencing.

On the study overall, not on this receptor specifically: Younger patients had significantly higher TCR diversity, and higher tumor TCR diversity was associated with shorter overall and disease-free survival. Peripheral blood was not sequenced, so blood TCRbeta repertoires were not examined in the lung cancer patients of the study. Significantly higher TCR diversity (inverse Simpson) was observed in tumor tissue than in normal lung tissue (approximately 400 vs 170, P = 0.0075, Mann-Whitney U test). Only approximately 14 patients were included in the cohort, and the need for larger samples and more detailed clinical data was noted by the authors. A significantly larger cumulative share of the repertoire was made up by the top 100 clones in normal lung than in tumor tissue. Neither the sequencing platform nor unique molecular identifiers are named or mentioned anywhere in the methods.

To prepare the library, multiplex PCR was applied. These reads were obtained on an Illumina HiSeq 2500. TCRbeta libraries were constructed through three rounds of nested PCR with primers (Table S4) according to protocols adapted from ARM-PCR. Before sequencing, PCR products of 200-500 bp were excised from the gel and purified with the QIAquick gel extraction kit. Per the original workflow: Trimmomatic was used to clean the reads, FLASH merged the cleaned reads into complete CDR3 sequences, and MiTCR assigned the sequences to V(D)J germline segments. VDJtools was used to compute clonal diversity as the inverse Simpson's index. A read counted as productive if the sequence was in-frame and lacked a premature stop codon. The raw public data were reprocessed by TCRdb itself: fastp quality trimming at Q25, MiXCR clonotype calling, in-frame beta chains only. Identical CDR3 proteins give one entry, which carries the most common genes and DNA. These V and J calls derive from TCRdb rather than the authors' analysis. The sample table shows around 74,000 distinct CDR3 sequences, and less than 75% are seen once. The ten most abundant clones make up around 12% of the sample.

Including the terminal cysteine and phenylalanine, the CDR3 comprises 14 residues. Only the CDR3 DNA stays, 42 bases, in frame from base 1. The germline V gene (reference sequence) provides CDR1 DFQATT and CDR2 SNEGSKA. Bulk unsorted tissue served as the source for RNA extraction, and RNA quality was assessed using a NanoDrop ND-1000 and an Agilent 2100. All donors had newly diagnosed lung cancer, had not received prior chemotherapy, and were admitted for thoracic surgery in China between August and November 2014. Patients with previous radiotherapy or chemotherapy, or with another concurrent cancer, were excluded from the study. Surgical tissue pieces of roughly 1-2 cm3 were preserved in RNAlater solution and stored at -80 °C until use.

The receptor chain draws on TRBV20-1 and TRBJ1-4; TRBD1 fits 7 bases in the junction. The material sequenced was lung tumor tissue. The clonotype originates from a woman between 65 and 79 years old with non-small cell lung cancer. In nucleotide form, the sequence is TGCACTGCTAGTCCGGGACAGCGCGCGGAAAAACTGTTTTTT. Protein translation: CTASPGQRAEKLFF.